Included here is one T cell receptor beta chain sequence, with context. This entry belongs to a study of blood T cell repertoires in COVID-19. The CDR3 spans 13 residues. The germline CDR1 and CDR2 sequences are SGHNT and YYREEE (reference sequence). The ends were cut back, 2 bases at V and 4 bases at J, with 9 bases in the middle. Repertoires were generated with immunoSEQ multiplex PCR, while TCRdb's copy carries only in-frame clones and drops some. Counted here are a few hundred thousand clones, 84% occurring once; the ten biggest clones make up less than 2.5%. This TCR came from a woman between 55 and 75 years old with acute or convalescent COVID-19. V and J are TRBV5-4 and TRBJ2-5; TRBD1 might be the D (6 bases). The sample taken for sequencing was peripheral blood. CDR3 residues: CASSFGGRETQYF. The CDR3 DNA sequence: TGTGCCAGCAGCTTTGGGGGCAGAGAGACCCAGTACTTC.